This entry describes one TCR beta chain. The sample belongs to a study of blood T cell repertoires in COVID-19. Profiled with immunoSEQ multiplex PCR; TCRdb holds only in-frame clones, not every one. In the table there are some 290,000 clones, roughly 90% of which are singletons. The TCR sequence derives from a woman in her 30s who had been exposed to COVID-19. The specimen sequenced was PBMCs or T cells enriched from blood (not recorded which).

DNA of the CDR3: TGTGCCAGCAGCGGAGCCGGGACAGGGGGCCAAGAGACCCAGTACTTC. It translates to CASSGAGTGGQETQYF. The rearrangement uses TRBV5-6 and TRBJ2-5; the match to TRBD1 covers 11 bases. Looked up from germline, CDR1 is SGHDT and CDR2 is YYEEEE. The trim removed 4 bases at V and 1 base at J, leaving 6 bases unmatched. This CDR3 spans 16 amino acids.